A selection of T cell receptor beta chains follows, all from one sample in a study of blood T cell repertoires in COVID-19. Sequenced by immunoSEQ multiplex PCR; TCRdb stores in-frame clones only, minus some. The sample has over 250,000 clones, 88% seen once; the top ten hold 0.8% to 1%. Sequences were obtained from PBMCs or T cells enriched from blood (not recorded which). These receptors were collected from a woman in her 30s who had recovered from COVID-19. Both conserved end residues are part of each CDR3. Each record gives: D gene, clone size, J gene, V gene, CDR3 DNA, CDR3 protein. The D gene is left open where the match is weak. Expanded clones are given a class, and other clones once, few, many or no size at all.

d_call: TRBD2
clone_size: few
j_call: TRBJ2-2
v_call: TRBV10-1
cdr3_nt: TGCGCCAGCAGTGAGTCGTTATGGCGGGAGGGGATGAACACCGGGGAGCTGTTTTTT
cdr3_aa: CASSESLWREGMNTGELFF

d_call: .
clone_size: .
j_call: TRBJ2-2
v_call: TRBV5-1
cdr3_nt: TGCGCCAGCAGCTTGTTCGGGGGTAACACCGGGGAGCTGTTTTTT
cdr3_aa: CASSLFGGNTGELFF

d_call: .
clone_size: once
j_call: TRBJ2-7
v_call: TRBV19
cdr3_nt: TGTGCCAGTAGTGCGGGGACGGTTAGCTCCTACGAGCAGTACTTC
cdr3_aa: CASSAGTVSSYEQYF

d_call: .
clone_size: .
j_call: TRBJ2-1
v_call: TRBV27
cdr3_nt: TGTGCCAGCAGTTTATCGGCAGGGAATGAGCAGTTCTTC
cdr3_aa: CASSLSAGNEQFF

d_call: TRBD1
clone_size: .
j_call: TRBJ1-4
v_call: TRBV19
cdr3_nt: TGTGCCAGTAGTATGGGACAGCTTAATGAAAAACTGTTTTTT
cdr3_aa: CASSMGQLNEKLFF

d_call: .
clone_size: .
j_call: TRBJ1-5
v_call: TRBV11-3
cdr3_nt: TGTGCCAGCAGTCAAGGAGGGCCCAATCAGCCCCAGCATTTT
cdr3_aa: CASSQGGPNQPQHF

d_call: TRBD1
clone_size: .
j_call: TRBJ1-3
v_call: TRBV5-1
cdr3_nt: TGCGCCAGCAGCTCCCCAGGGGGAATAACTGGAAACACCATATATTTT
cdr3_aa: CASSSPGGITGNTIYF

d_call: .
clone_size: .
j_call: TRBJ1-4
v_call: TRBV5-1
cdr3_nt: TGCGCCAGCCGTCTTGACACAGGAGAAAAACTGTTTTTT
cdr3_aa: CASRLDTGEKLFF

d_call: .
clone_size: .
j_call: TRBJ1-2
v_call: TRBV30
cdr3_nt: TGTGCCTGGAGTGTACAGGGTGGATCAGGTGGCTACACCTTC
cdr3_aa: CAWSVQGGSGGYTF

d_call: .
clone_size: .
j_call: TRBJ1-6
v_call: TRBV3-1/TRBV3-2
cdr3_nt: TGTGCCAGCAGTTCCACAGGTTCACCCCTCCACTTT
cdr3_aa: CASSSTGSPLHF

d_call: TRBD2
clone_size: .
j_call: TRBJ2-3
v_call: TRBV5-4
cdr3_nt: TGTGCCAGCAGCTTTCGAGGACTAGCGGGCTCCAACCCCCAGTATTTT
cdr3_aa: CASSFRGLAGSNPQYF

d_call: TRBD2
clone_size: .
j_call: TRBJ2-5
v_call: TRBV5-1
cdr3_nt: TGCGCCAGCAGCTCCGGGACTAGCGGGAGGCGACTGGAAGAGACCCAGTACTTC
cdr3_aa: CASSSGTSGRRLEETQYF

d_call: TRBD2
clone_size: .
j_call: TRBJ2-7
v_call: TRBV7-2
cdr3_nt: TGTGCCAGCAGCTTAGCTAGCGGGGGGGCGCAGTTTGGAGAGCAGTACTTC
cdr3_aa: CASSLASGGAQFGEQYF

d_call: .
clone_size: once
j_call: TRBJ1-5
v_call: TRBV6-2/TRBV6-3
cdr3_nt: TGTGCCAGCAGTTACACGGCGGGGCAGGACTGGCCCCAGCATTTT
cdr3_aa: CASSYTAGQDWPQHF

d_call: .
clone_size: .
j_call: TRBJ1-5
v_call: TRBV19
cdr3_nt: TGTGCCAGTAGTACAACCGGACTGAGTCCGTATAGCAATCAGCCCCAGCATTTT
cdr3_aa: CASSTTGLSPYSNQPQHF

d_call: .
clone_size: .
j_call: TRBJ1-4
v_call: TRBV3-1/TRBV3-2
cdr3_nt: TGTGCCAGCAGCCAGCGGACAGAGGCTGAAAAACTGTTTTTT
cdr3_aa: CASSQRTEAEKLFF

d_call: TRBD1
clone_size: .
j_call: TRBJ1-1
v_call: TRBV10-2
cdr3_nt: TGCGCCAGCAGTACGCAGGGGGCGCGGGGGGGTGCTTTCTTT
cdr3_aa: CASSTQGARGGAFF

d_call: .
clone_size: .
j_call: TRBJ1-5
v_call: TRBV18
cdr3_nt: TGTGCCAGCTCACCACCTGGGGCCGGGGGAAAGCCCCAGCATTTT
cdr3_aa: CASSPPGAGGKPQHF

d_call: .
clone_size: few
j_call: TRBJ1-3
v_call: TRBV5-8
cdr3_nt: TGTGCCAGCAGCTTGGTACCCCAGCGGGGGTCAAATCGAAACACCATATATTTT
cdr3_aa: CASSLVPQRGSNRNTIYF

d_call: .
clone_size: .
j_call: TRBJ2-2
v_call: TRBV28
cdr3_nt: TGTGCCAGCAGTCCCGGGACATTTTCCACCGGGGAGCTGTTTTTT
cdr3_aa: CASSPGTFSTGELFF

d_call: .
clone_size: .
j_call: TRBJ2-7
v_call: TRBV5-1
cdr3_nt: TGCGCCAGCAGCTTGGAGGGACATCCCGCCTACGAGCAGTACTTC
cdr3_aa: CASSLEGHPAYEQYF

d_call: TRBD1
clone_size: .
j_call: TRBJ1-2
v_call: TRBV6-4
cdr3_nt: TGTGCCAGCAGTGCTGGTCAGGGGGCAATTGGTGGCTACACCTTC
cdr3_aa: CASSAGQGAIGGYTF

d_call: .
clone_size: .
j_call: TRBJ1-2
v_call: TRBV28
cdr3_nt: TGTGCCAGCAGTTTGAGTGTGACAGGAGTTTTCTACACCTTC
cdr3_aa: CASSLSVTGVFYTF

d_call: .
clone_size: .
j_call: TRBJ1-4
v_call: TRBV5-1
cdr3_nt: TGCGCCAGCAGCTGGGGAGGGGAAAAACTGTTTTTT
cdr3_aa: CASSWGGEKLFF

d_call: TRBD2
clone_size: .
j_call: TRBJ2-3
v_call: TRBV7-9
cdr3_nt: TGTGCCAGCAGCCCTAGGACTAGCGGGAGAACAGATACGCAGTATTTT
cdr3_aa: CASSPRTSGRTDTQYF

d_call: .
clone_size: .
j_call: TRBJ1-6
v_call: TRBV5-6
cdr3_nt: TGTGCCAGCAGCGCAAGGGGCTCCTATAATTCACCCCTCCACTTT
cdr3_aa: CASSARGSYNSPLHF

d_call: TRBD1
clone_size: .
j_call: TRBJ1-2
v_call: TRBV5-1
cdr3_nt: TGCGCCAGCAGCGCCGGGACAGTCTATGGCTACACCTTC
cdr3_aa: CASSAGTVYGYTF

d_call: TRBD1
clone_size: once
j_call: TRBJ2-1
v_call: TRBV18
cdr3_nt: TGTGCCAGCTCACTCGGGACAGGGGGTTACAATGAGCAGTTCTTC
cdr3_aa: CASSLGTGGYNEQFF

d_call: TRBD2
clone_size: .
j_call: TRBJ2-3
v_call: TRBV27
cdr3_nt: TGTGCCAGCGCCTCCTCTAGCGGGAGAATGGATACGCAGTATTTT
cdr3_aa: CASASSSGRMDTQYF

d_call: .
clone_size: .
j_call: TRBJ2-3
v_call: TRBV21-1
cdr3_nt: TGTGCCAGCAGCAGATGGGACAGAAGCACAGATACGCAGTATTTT
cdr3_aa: CASSRWDRSTDTQYF

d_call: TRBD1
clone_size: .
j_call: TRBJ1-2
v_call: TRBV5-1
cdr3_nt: TGCGCCAGCAGCCCGGGACAGGGGGCTATTAACTATGGCTACACCTTC
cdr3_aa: CASSPGQGAINYGYTF

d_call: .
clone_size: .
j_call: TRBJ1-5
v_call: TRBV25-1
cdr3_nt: TGTGCCAGCAGCCCTCAGGGCCCCCCGCCCCAGCATTTT
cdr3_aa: CASSPQGPPPQHF